One TCR beta chain is described in this entry. Its antigen is as yet unknown. These data belong to a study of cytomegalovirus exposure and HLA in healthy donors. Study-level results: Rarity characterized most TCR sequences, yet some public TCRs appeared in many donors.

Assay used: immunoSEQ multiplex PCR; TCRdb lists only in-frame clones, some missing. Of around 75,000 clones listed, approximately 86% are singletons. Trimming cost V 2 bases and J 7 bases; bases outside gene matches: 3. The CDR3 totals 13 residues. Looked up from germline, CDR1 is GTSNPN and CDR2 is SVGIG (reference sequence). Sequencing was carried out using PBMCs. The chain uses TRBV30 and TRBJ1-5; 9 positions match TRBD1. The clonotype comes from a man between 25 and 39 years old in good health and CMV-seronegative. The CDR3 region has the DNA TGTGCCTGGAGTACAGGGGGCAGACAGCCCCAGCATTTT. Protein sequence: CAWSTGGRQPQHF.